This T cell receptor beta chain derives from a study of T cell repertoires in cytomegalovirus infection. Study context: The authors used CMV epitopes that were HLA-C-restricted (recently identified) and HLA-B-restricted (well studied). Public TCR beta signature analysis indicated the presence of both CMV infection and matching HLA type.

The CDR3 is 15 amino acids. Germline assignment: CDR1 DFQATT and CDR2 SNEGSKA (reference sequence). V lost 2 bases to trimming and J lost 1 base, with 14 bases between them. A note on this clonotype: Its antigen is not identified.

TCRdb re-analysed the reads in MiXCR, keeping a single row per CDR3 protein. The sample gives around 770,000 distinct CDR3 sequences, almost 30% of which show up once; around 13% is in the top ten. The origin of this receptor is a human donor in good health (CMV status not recorded). Some clones in this sample may be carry-over from other donors' samples. This sample comprised cultured CD8+ T cells from PBMCs, obtained from culture after CMV antigen stimulation. The chain couples TRBV20-1 to TRBJ1-2; weak D call: TRBD1 (6 bases). This chain's CDR3 is CSARTLDRYNYGYTF. CDR3 nucleotide sequence: TGCAGTGCTAGAACCTTGGACAGATATAACTATGGCTACACCTTC.